The TCR beta chain under discussion was sequenced for a study of cytomegalovirus exposure and HLA in healthy donors. PCR used 60 Vbeta primers and 13 Jbeta primers. Data came from immunoSEQ multiplex PCR; TCRdb stores just in-frame clones and leaves some out. The sample carries about 160,000 clones, roughly two thirds recorded once. CDR3 length equals 14 residues. Losses at the gene ends were 7 bases for V and 4 bases for J; bases not matched to a gene: 9. The germline V gene encodes CDR1 MDHEN and CDR2 SYDVKM. The sequence was obtained from a young woman in good health and CMV-seronegative. Sequenced material: PBMCs. The J gene is TRBJ2-7, the V gene TRBV28, with 8 bases identical to TRBD1. This CDR3 is CASNSQGGGYEQYF. In DNA, the CDR3 is TGTGCCAGCAATTCACAGGGGGGTGGTTACGAGCAGTACTTC.